Shown below are 21 T cell receptor beta chains from a single sample sequenced in a study of T-cell memory formation after mild COVID-19. TCRdb re-called the 5' RACE reads with MiXCR, one entry per CDR3 protein. This table has around 300,000 distinct CDR3 sequences, over 15% appearing once. The sample consisted of PBMCs or a T cell subset sorted from them (not recorded which). The receptor set was obtained from a man aged 18 to 30 who had mild COVID-19 (a few samples of this study predate the infection). Cell type and time point are not known.

The chain carries TRBV4-1 and TRBJ2-1; no definite D call. The V end was cut by 6 bases, the J end by 5 bases, with 5 bases between. The CDR3 loop spans 11 amino acids. CDR1 MGHRA and CDR2 YSYEKL come from the germline V gene. This CDR3 is CASRKNNEQFF. CDR3 bases: TGCGCCAGCAGGAAGAACAATGAGCAGTTCTTC.

This clonotype has more than one count but fewer than ten. This rearrangement joins TRBV6-4 to TRBJ1-5; a possible D gene is TRBD1 (5 bases). The CDR3 is 13 residues long. Germline V gene sequence: CDR1 MRHNA, CDR2 SNTAGT. Trimming took off 9 bases at V and 2 bases at J, with 11 bases between the two ends. The CDR3 sequence: CASSRDRNQPQHF. The CDR3 DNA reads TGTGCCAGTAGCAGGGATCGCAATCAGCCCCAGCATTTT.

The J gene is TRBJ2-5, the V gene TRBV7-2; 9 nucleotides match TRBD2. V gave up 7 bases and J gave up 4 bases; unmatched junction bases: 7. CDR3 size: 14 residues. The germline V gene encodes CDR1 SGHTA and CDR2 FQGNSA. This CDR3 reads CASTAGGGLETQYF. CDR3 DNA sequence: TGTGCCAGCACCGCGGGGGGGGGTTTAGAGACCCAGTACTTC.

This clonotype was detected a few times. The chain couples TRBV7-2 to TRBJ2-7; 11 bases are shared with TRBD2. Germline lookup yields CDR1 SGHTA and CDR2 FQGNSA. The trim removed 3 bases at V and 3 bases at J, leaving 10 bases unmatched. CDR3 length equals 17 residues. The CDR3 nucleotides read TGTGCCAGCAGCTTTGTGGGCCCGGGACTAGCGGACTACGAGCAGTACTTC. Amino acids: CASSFVGPGLADYEQYF.

This clonotype was counted many times. This chain links TRBV4-3 with TRBJ2-7; 8 bases are shared with TRBD2. The J segment lost 2 bases and the V segment lost 0 bases, leaving 6 bases of the junction unmatched. CDR3 size: 16 residues. Germline V lookup: CDR1 LGHNA, CDR2 YSLEER. The CDR3 coding sequence is TGCGCCAGCAGCCAAGAAGTCAGCGGGGGAACCTACGAGCAGTACTTC. Its protein product is CASSQEVSGGTYEQYF.

The chain combines TRBV10-1 with TRBJ2-2, with unresolved D. The CDR3 covers 13 residues. The V gene's germline CDR1 is WNHNN and CDR2 SYGVQD (reference sequence). V was pared by 4 bases and J by 2 bases, with 5 bases between. CDR3 sequence reads: CASSGANTGELFF. DNA of the CDR3: TGCGCCAGCAGTGGAGCAAACACCGGGGAGCTGTTTTTT.

V and J are TRBV3-1 and TRBJ1-1; 9 nucleotides line up with TRBD1. Germline CDR1 and CDR2: LGHDT and YNNKEL (reference sequence). The CDR3 length is 14 residues. V was clipped by 3 bases and J by 7 bases; unmatched bases: 6. The CDR3 is CASSHGTGRGEAFF. DNA of the CDR3: TGTGCCAGCAGCCACGGGACAGGGCGAGGTGAAGCTTTCTTT.

J is TRBJ1-1 and V is TRBV20-1; 9 bases line up with TRBD1. V was clipped by 6 bases and J by 11 bases; unmatched bases: 7. Germline CDR1 DFQATT, CDR2 SNEGSKA (reference sequence). CDR3 size: 11 residues. DNA for the CDR3: TGCAGTGCAAAACAGGGGGCAGGGGCTTTCTTT. Protein sequence: CSAKQGAGAFF.

V gene TRBV5-1 combines with J gene TRBJ2-5; 11 bases line up with TRBD1. The CDR3 has 15 amino acids. Germline loops: CDR1 SGHRS, CDR2 YFSETQ. After removal of 3 bases from V and 6 bases from J, the junction contained 7 bases not matched to a gene. The CDR3 loop is CASSSPGTGGKTQYF. CDR3 DNA: TGCGCCAGCAGCTCACCAGGGACAGGGGGAAAGACCCAGTACTTC.

The rearrangement uses TRBV19 and TRBJ1-4; 8 bases map to TRBD1. Trimming cost V 8 bases and J 5 bases; bases outside gene matches: 4. Germline V CDR1 and CDR2: LNHDA, SQIVND (reference sequence). The CDR3 extends over 13 amino acids. For the CDR3, the DNA is TGTGCCAGTTGCGGGACAGGCAATGAAAAACTGTTTTTT. This translates into CASCGTGNEKLFF.

V usage is TRBV6-5 and J usage is TRBJ2-4; no reliable D call. The germline V and J ends were trimmed by 5 bases and 8 bases, with 13 bases remaining between them. Germline values: CDR1 MNHEY, CDR2 SVGAGI. The CDR3 runs to 13 residues. The CDR3 DNA follows: TGTGCCAGCAGTCTTCGGAACAATGACATTCAGTACTTC. Encoded protein: CASSLRNNDIQYF.

This clonotype was recorded a few times. The chain is built from TRBV13 and TRBJ1-5; unclear D gene. This CDR3 region has 14 residues. The germline V and J ends were trimmed by 0 bases and 5 bases, with 8 bases remaining between them. CDR1 is PRHDT, CDR2 FYEKMQ, per germline (reference sequence). As DNA, the CDR3 is TGTGCCAGCAGCTTAGGGATGGGTGATCAGCCCCAGCATTTT. It codes for CASSLGMGDQPQHF.

The chain has TRBV4-1 and TRBJ1-2; the D gene is possibly TRBD1 (5 bases). Germline CDR1 is MGHRA and CDR2 is YSYEKL. CDR3 length equals 14 residues. V was trimmed by 0 bases and J by 3 bases, leaving 8 bases between them. The DNA of the CDR3 is TGCGCCAGCAGCCAAGATTCAGGGCACTATGGCTACACCTTC. Its protein product is CASSQDSGHYGYTF.

The chain carries TRBV6-2 or TRBV6-3 and TRBJ1-1; D not certain. Germline CDR1 MNHEY, CDR2 SVGEGT. The CDR3 has 17 amino acids. V was trimmed by 4 bases and J by 5 bases, leaving 23 bases between them. The CDR3 region is CASSFEGKSLNTTEAFF. CDR3 DNA sequence: TGTGCCAGCAGTTTCGAGGGAAAAAGCCTAAACACTACTGAAGCTTTCTTT.

In this sample, this clonotype turned up a few times. The rearrangement links TRBV12-3 or TRBV12-4 to TRBJ1-5; TRBD1 is a possible D gene (6 bases). The CDR3 spans 15 residues. The V end lost 5 bases, the J end lost 4 bases, and 15 bases lay between the germline ends. The CDR3: CASSPFGGANQPQHF. CDR3 DNA: TGTGCCAGCAGTCCATTTGGGGGGGCGAATCAGCCCCAGCATTTT.

The chain links TRBV6-5 to TRBJ1-2; D is undetermined. The CDR3 runs to 14 residues. The germline CDR1 and CDR2 sequences are MNHEY and SVGAGI. V lost 5 bases to trimming and J lost 5 bases, with 15 bases between them. CDR3 sequence: CASSPRRVGYGYTF. The CDR3 bases are TGTGCCAGCAGTCCCCGGAGGGTGGGGTATGGCTACACCTTC.

The V call is TRBV4-2, the J call TRBJ1-2; D gene uncertain. The germline V gene encodes CDR1 LGHNA and CDR2 YNFKEQ. V lost 1 base to trimming and J lost 8 bases, with 8 bases between them. This CDR3 comprises 12 residues. DNA for the CDR3: TGTGCCAGCAGCCAAGCCATCGGGGGCTACACCTTC. Protein sequence: CASSQAIGGYTF.

J is TRBJ1-6 and V is TRBV20-1; 11 bases are shared with TRBD1. CDR3 size: 13 residues. V trimming: 5 bases; J trimming: 10 bases; junction bases outside the gene matches: 4. Germline V gene lookup returns CDR1 DFQATT and CDR2 SNEGSKA (reference sequence). The CDR3 sequence: CSAPGQGASPLHF. In DNA, the CDR3 is TGCAGTGCTCCTGGACAGGGGGCCTCACCCCTCCACTTT.

This clonotype was seen repeatedly, ten times or more. V usage is TRBV5-5 and J usage is TRBJ1-6; no clear D gene. Trimming removed 2 bases from V and 0 bases from J, with 6 bases in between. Germline V gene data show CDR1 as SGHKS and CDR2 as YYEKEE (reference sequence). The CDR3 covers 15 residues. CDR3 DNA: TGTGCCAGCAGCTTTGGTAGCTCCTATAATTCACCCCTCCACTTT. Amino acids: CASSFGSSYNSPLHF.

V and J are TRBV19 and TRBJ2-1; D is unclear. V was shortened by 1 base and J by 10 bases, with 8 bases between the two germline ends. The germline V gene has CDR1 LNHDA and CDR2 SQIVND (reference sequence). The CDR3 contains 12 residues. CDR3 protein: CASSIGFREQFF. DNA for the CDR3: TGTGCCAGTAGTATAGGCTTTAGGGAGCAGTTCTTC. Full variable domain (missing parts from reference TRBV19 and TRBJ2-1): DGGITQSPKYLFRKEGQNVTLSCEQNLNHDAMYWYRQDPGQGLRLIYYSQIVNDFQKGDIAEGYSVSREKKESFPLTVTSAQKNPTAFYLCASSIGFREQFFGPGTRLTVL.

This chain links TRBV7-2 with TRBJ2-1, with 8 bases identical to TRBD2. The CDR3 contains 14 residues. Looked up from germline, CDR1 is SGHTA and CDR2 is FQGNSA. V gave up 5 bases and J gave up 8 bases; unmatched junction bases: 8. The CDR3 loop is CASSQRAGGHEQFF. The CDR3 nucleotides are TGTGCCAGCAGCCAAAGGGCGGGGGGCCATGAGCAGTTCTTC.